Each of the 15 T cell receptor beta chains below was sequenced from the same sample in a study of shared clonotypes between healthy human individuals. Naive CD8 populations comprised CD45RO-negative cells positively selected for CCR7, excluding terminally differentiated effector memory CD45RA+ cells. Libraries were prepared by immunoSEQ multiplex PCR; TCRdb keeps only in-frame clonotypes and omits some of them. The sample carries about 2,200,000 clones, under 95% recorded once. The source material was naive CD8+ T cells from PBMCs. The receptors derive from a man younger than 30 in good health. Some clones in this sample may be carry-over from other donors' samples.

The genes are TRBV19 and TRBJ1-5; D is unresolved. The CDR3 consists of 15 residues. Germline V gene data show CDR1 as LNHDA and CDR2 as SQIVND (reference sequence). V lost 1 base to trimming and J lost 7 bases, with 14 bases between them. The CDR3 here is CASSIGAVREQPQHF. In DNA, the CDR3 is TGTGCCAGTAGTATAGGTGCAGTGAGGGAACAGCCCCAGCATTTT. Using reference TRBV19 and TRBJ1-5 for the parts outside the CDR3, the full variable domain is DGGITQSPKYLFRKEGQNVTLSCEQNLNHDAMYWYRQDPGQGLRLIYYSQIVNDFQKGDIAEGYSVSREKKESFPLTVTSAQKNPTAFYLCASSIGAVREQPQHFGDGTRLSIL.

The chain carries TRBV11-1 and TRBJ2-5; possibly TRBD1 for D (5 bases). CDR3 length equals 14 residues. Trimming pared 1 base from V and 1 base from J, leaving 7 bases between. Germline CDR1 SGHAT, CDR2 FQDESV (reference sequence). CDR3 DNA: TGTGCCAGCAGCTTAGGGGGCAGCCAAGAGACCCAGTACTTC. This sequence encodes CASSLGGSQETQYF.

The chain carries TRBV7-8 and TRBJ2-5, with TRBD2 identical over 7 bases. V lost 3 bases, J lost 5 bases, and 9 bases stayed unmatched. The CDR3 extends over 15 amino acids. Per germline, CDR1 SGHVS and CDR2 FQNEAQ. The CDR3 is CASSFLAGVGETQYF. The CDR3 nucleotides are TGTGCCAGCAGCTTTTTGGCGGGAGTAGGTGAGACCCAGTACTTC.

The rearrangement links TRBV10-3 to TRBJ2-7; D gene ambiguous. The CDR3 is 12 amino acids. Germline V gene data show CDR1 as ENHRY and CDR2 as SYGVKD. Trimming took off 4 bases at V and 3 bases at J, with 7 bases between the two ends. CDR3 nucleotides: TGTGCCATCAGTGGGGAACACTACGAGCAGTACTTC. Protein product: CAISGEHYEQYF.

A note on this clone: At the DNA level, this CDR3 is encoded by other sequences in the same sample as well. CDR3 sequence: CASSPGQGRYGYTF. DNA for the CDR3: TGTGCCAGCAGCCCAGGACAGGGACGATATGGCTACACCTTC. This chain links TRBV27 with TRBJ1-2; TRBD1 matches at 8 bases. The length of the CDR3 is 14 residues. Trimming removed 6 bases from V and 5 bases from J; junction bases left unmatched: 8. Germline loops: CDR1 MNHEY, CDR2 SMNVEV (reference sequence).

CDR3 sequence: CASSLFPPGGNQPQHF. In DNA form, the CDR3 reads TGTGCCAGCAGTTTATTTCCCCCAGGTGGAAATCAGCCCCAGCATTTT. This rearrangement joins TRBV27 to TRBJ1-5; D gene uncertain. Between the trimmed V and J ends, which lost 1 base and 4 bases, there was a span of 14 bases. Germline values: CDR1 MNHEY, CDR2 SMNVEV (reference sequence). This CDR3 has 16 amino acids.

This clone was detected once. The rearrangement joins TRBV4-1 to TRBJ1-5; no reliable D call. The germline gives CDR1 MGHRA, CDR2 YSYEKL. The CDR3 runs to 16 residues. V lost 4 bases and J 4 bases, leaving 17 bases between the germline ends. The CDR3 reads CASSRLPDGQNQPQHF. As DNA, the CDR3 is TGCGCCAGCAGCCGCTTACCGGACGGCCAGAATCAGCCCCAGCATTTT.

V usage is TRBV5-1 and J usage is TRBJ2-7, with a possible D match to TRBD1 (6 bases). The CDR3 contains 15 residues. Germline assignment: CDR1 SGHRS and CDR2 YFSETQ. The V gene lost 0 bases and the J gene lost 2 bases, with 12 bases spanning the gap. The CDR3 coding sequence is TGCGCCAGCAGCTTGGCCAGGGGCAAAACCTACGAGCAGTACTTC. Translation gives CASSLARGKTYEQYF.

The chain has TRBV28 and TRBJ2-1; 15 bases are a match to TRBD2. Germline values: CDR1 MDHEN, CDR2 SYDVKM. There are 16 residues in the CDR3. Trimming cost V 4 bases and J 6 bases; bases outside gene matches: 4. DNA of the CDR3: TGTGCCAGCAGTTCGGAGGGACTAGCGGGGGGCAATGAGCAGTTCTTC. This gives the protein CASSSEGLAGGNEQFF.

The chain uses TRBV7-9 and TRBJ2-7; D is perhaps TRBD2 (8 bases). Per the germline V gene, CDR1 is SEHNR and CDR2 is FQNEAQ (reference sequence). The CDR3 spans 16 residues. V lost 5 bases, J lost 1 base, and 18 bases lay in between. CDR3 DNA sequence: TGTGCCAGCAGCACAGGGGAAGTAGCGGGATCCTACGAGCAGTACTTC. Translation: CASSTGEVAGSYEQYF.

J is TRBJ2-3 and V is TRBV27; D is possibly TRBD1 (6 bases). The V gene lost 6 bases and the J gene lost 2 bases, with 9 bases spanning the gap. The CDR3 runs 13 residues. Per the germline V gene, CDR1 is MNHEY and CDR2 is SMNVEV (reference sequence). CDR3 nucleotide sequence: TGTGCCAGCAGCGCAGGGGCCACAGATACGCAGTATTTT. Translating gives CASSAGATDTQYF.

The chain joins TRBV4-1 to TRBJ2-7; 12 nucleotides align to TRBD1. The length of the CDR3 is 16 residues. J lost 5 bases, V lost 4 bases, and 9 bases had no gene match. Germline V gene lookup returns CDR1 MGHRA and CDR2 YSYEKL. The CDR3 region is CASSRLGTGGRDEQYF. For the CDR3, the DNA is TGCGCCAGCAGCCGGCTCGGGACAGGGGGCAGAGACGAGCAGTACTTC.

This clone was counted once. V and J are TRBV9 and TRBJ2-2, with D possibly matching TRBD1 (5 bases). CDR1 SGDLS and CDR2 YYNGEE come from the germline V gene. V was clipped by 3 bases and J by 0 bases, with 9 bases between them. The CDR3 is 15 residues long. CDR3 in amino acids: CASSGYRPNTGELFF. The DNA of the CDR3 is TGTGCCAGCAGCGGGTACAGGCCGAACACCGGGGAGCTGTTTTTT.

The chain combines TRBV11-1 with TRBJ2-1; a weak D match, TRBD1 (6 bases). Germline V CDR1 and CDR2: SGHAT, FQDESV (reference sequence). The V and J ends lost 5 bases and 7 bases respectively, with 15 bases between them. The CDR3 contains 14 residues. The CDR3 spells CASSPLVGANEQFF. The CDR3 coding sequence is TGTGCCAGCAGCCCCCTAGTGGGGGCGAATGAGCAGTTCTTC. Filled out from reference TRBV11-1 and TRBJ2-1, the complete variable domain reads EAEVAQSPRYKITEKSQAVAFWCDPISGHATLYWYRQILGQGPELLVQFQDESVVDDSQLPKDRFSAERLKGVDSTLKIQPAELGDSAMYLCASSPLVGANEQFFGPGTRLTVL.

In the case of this clone: Other DNA sequences in the sample encode the same CDR3. The chain couples TRBV25-1 to TRBJ2-7; 7 bases line up with TRBD1. V was pared by 4 bases and J by 3 bases, with 3 bases of the junction left unmatched. The CDR3 is made up of 13 amino acids. The germline V gene has CDR1 MGHDK and CDR2 SYGVNS. The CDR3 loop is CASSGSGGYEQYF. CDR3 nucleotides: TGTGCCAGCAGTGGGTCAGGGGGCTACGAGCAGTACTTC.